The next 6 T cell receptor beta chains were all read from a single sample in a study of T-cell reconstitution after alpha-beta-depleted transplantation in children (dated by TCRdb to the mid-2010s). The receptor library was made with PCR. The listed sequencing device is Illumina HiSeq 2500. TCR library preparation used molecular barcoding, with unique molecular identifiers applied to normalize quantification of the TCRbeta repertoire. In TCRdb, the public reads were trimmed at Q25 with fastp and aligned with MiXCR, with productive beta chains retained. Merged by CDR3 protein, the rows form single entries marked with the most common genes and DNA. The sample profile shows roughly 500,000 distinct CDR3 sequences; about 31% of them were found once. 2% to 3% of the sample rests with the top ten. Specimen: PBMCs from the stem cell graft donor, collected from the stem cell graft. The source of these receptors is a human donor who donated a stem cell graft to a child with aplastic anemia.

V is TRBV28 and J is TRBJ2-1; D not resolved. CDR3 length equals 13 residues. Germline CDR1 reads MDHEN; CDR2 reads SYDVKM. Trimming took off 8 bases at V and 0 bases at J, with 8 bases between the two ends. The CDR3 protein is CASVQFSYNEQFF. CDR3 sequence (DNA): TGTGCCAGCGTACAGTTCTCCTACAATGAGCAGTTCTTC.

The gene calls are TRBV9 and TRBJ1-1; D gene uncertain. This CDR3 spans 13 amino acids. Per germline, CDR1 SGDLS and CDR2 YYNGEE. Trimming removed 0 bases from V and 0 bases from J, with 3 bases in between. Here the CDR3 reads CASSVEVNTEAFF. DNA of the CDR3: TGTGCCAGCAGCGTAGAGGTGAACACTGAAGCTTTCTTT.

The sample holds a few counts of this clonotype. CDR3 sequence (DNA): TGTGCCAGCCAAACCGCAAACCGGGACAGGGGGATCACCGGGGAGCTGTTTTTT. Protein product: CASQTANRDRGITGELFF. The chain combines TRBV5-5 with TRBJ2-2, with TRBD1 matching over 11 bases. The length of the CDR3 is 18 residues. Germline assignment: CDR1 SGHKS and CDR2 YYEKEE (reference sequence). Trimming at V came to 7 bases and at J to 4 bases, leaving 15 bases not matched to a gene.

V gene TRBV20-1 combines with J gene TRBJ2-7; 10 bases line up with TRBD1. The CDR3 consists of 13 residues. V was pared by 7 bases and J by 7 bases, with 10 bases of the junction left unmatched. Germline assignment: CDR1 DFQATT and CDR2 SNEGSKA (reference sequence). CDR3 sequence (DNA): TGCAGTGTCAGCCGGACAGGGGGGGGGGAGCAGTACTTC. Amino acid sequence: CSVSRTGGGEQYF.

This clonotype has a handful of counts. The J gene is TRBJ1-5, the V gene TRBV20-1; TRBD1 is a possible D gene (6 bases). V was trimmed by 4 bases and J by 3 bases, leaving 13 bases between them. This CDR3 has 14 amino acids. Germline V gene data show CDR1 as DFQATT and CDR2 as SNEGSKA (reference sequence). The CDR3 nucleotides read TGCAGTGCTAACATCAACAGGGCCAATCAGCCCCAGCATTTT. Translation: CSANINRANQPQHF.

The V call is TRBV19, the J call TRBJ2-7; no firm D call. V shed 5 bases and J shed 2 bases, with 10 bases lying between them. Germline loops: CDR1 LNHDA, CDR2 SQIVND (reference sequence). CDR3 length: 13 amino acids. CDR3 sequence (DNA): TGTGCCAGTAGTTCGGTCGGCCCCTACGAGCAGTACTTC. Amino acids: CASSSVGPYEQYF.